A single sample is the source of the 22 T cell receptor beta chains below, sequenced in a study of blood T cells in healthy people across ages. A sample-barcoded 5' primer and a J-beta primer mix were used in a second PCR of about 7 to 11 cycles. Each CDR3 protein is one row after TCRdb ran MiXCR on the 5' RACE reads. The table lists approximately 760,000 distinct CDR3 sequences, 25% of them singletons. The same sample was also used in a study of T cells of mothers and their children.

The source material was blood. The source of these receptors is a boy between 10 and 17 years old in good health.

This clonotype was seen a few times. The J gene is TRBJ2-5, the V gene TRBV11-2, with a possible D match to TRBD2 (6 bases). The better agreement between TRBJ2-7 and the DNA end casts doubt on the J call. There are 15 residues in the CDR3. Per germline, CDR1 SGHAT and CDR2 FQNNGV. The CDR3 nucleotides read TGTGCCAGCAGTTGGATGGCGGGGAGCTCCTACGAGCAGTACTTC. Translation gives CASSWMAGSSYEQYF.

J is TRBJ2-7 and V is TRBV10-3, with 12 bases identical to TRBD2. The length of the CDR3 is 18 residues. Germline-derived CDR1 and CDR2 are ENHRY and SYGVKD. J lost 2 bases, V lost 4 bases, and 12 bases had no gene match. The CDR3 DNA reads TGTGCCATCAGTGCGAATCCGCCTACTAGCGGGGGGACCTACGAGCAGTACTTC. This translates into CAISANPPTSGGTYEQYF.

The chain employs TRBV20-1 and TRBJ2-7, with 10 positions matching TRBD1. The V gene end was trimmed by 5 bases and the J gene end by 2 bases; junction bases not matched to a gene: 3. There are 13 residues in the CDR3. CDR1 and CDR2 from the germline V gene are DFQATT and SNEGSKA (reference sequence). The CDR3 protein is CSAGGQGTYEQYF. Here the CDR3 DNA reads TGCAGTGCTGGGGGACAGGGGACCTACGAGCAGTACTTC.

The J gene is TRBJ2-3, the V gene TRBV19, with a possible D match to TRBD2 (6 bases). The CDR3 sequence is 16 residues long. Germline-derived CDR1 and CDR2 are LNHDA and SQIVND (reference sequence). V was pared by 6 bases and J by 3 bases, with 19 bases between. CDR3 sequence: CASSQEGRVGTDTQYF. The CDR3 nucleotides are TGTGCCAGTAGCCAGGAGGGGCGGGTCGGAACAGATACGCAGTATTTT.

This clonotype was counted a single time. The chain couples TRBV29-1 to TRBJ2-1, with 7 nucleotides matching TRBD2. V lost 1 base to trimming and J lost 8 bases; unmatched junction nucleotides: 14. Per the germline V gene, CDR1 is SQVTM and CDR2 is ANQGSEA. The CDR3 has 16 amino acids. The CDR3 sequence: CSVEGRWRGNTYEQFF. In DNA, the CDR3 is TGCAGCGTTGAAGGTAGATGGCGGGGGAACACTTATGAGCAGTTCTTC.

The chain links TRBV7-2 to TRBJ2-4, with D hard to call. The CDR3 has 13 amino acids. Looked up from germline, CDR1 is SGHTA and CDR2 is FQGNSA. Trimming stripped 4 bases from V and 8 bases from J, with 12 bases between. The CDR3 DNA reads as TGTGCCAGCAGCTCCATTAACTCGGACATTCAGTACTTC. This sequence encodes CASSSINSDIQYF.

This clonotype was recorded a few times. The V call is TRBV7-6, the J call TRBJ2-5, with unresolved D. Germline CDR1 SGHVS, CDR2 FNYEAQ. This CDR3 region has 12 residues. Trimming took 2 bases from V and 4 from J, leaving 5 bases between them. CDR3 loop: CASSLPLETQYF. CDR3 in DNA: TGTGCCAGCAGCTTACCCCTAGAGACCCAGTACTTC.

The rearrangement uses TRBV5-1 and TRBJ2-5; 8 bases map to TRBD2. With the DNA end fitting TRBJ2-1 better, the J assignment may be wrong. This CDR3 contains 16 residues. Germline V gene data show CDR1 as SGHRS and CDR2 as YFSETQ. CDR3 loop: CASSLGYVGRDDEQFF. CDR3 nucleotide sequence: TGCGCCAGCAGCTTGGGCTACGTCGGGAGGGACGATGAGCAGTTCTTC.

V gene TRBV7-2 combines with J gene TRBJ1-2, with D unclear. V was clipped by 5 bases and J by 3 bases, with 16 bases between them. The CDR3 spans 15 residues. Per the germline V gene, CDR1 is SGHTA and CDR2 is FQGNSA. DNA for the CDR3: TGTGCCAGCAGCCTAATCCGGATGGGCCACTATGGCTACACCTTC. Translating it yields CASSLIRMGHYGYTF.

The chain uses TRBV6-2 or TRBV6-3 and TRBJ2-3, with 12 bases matching TRBD1. J gave up 4 bases and V 0 bases, and 2 bases lay outside the gene matches. Germline V lookup: CDR1 MNHEY, CDR2 SVGEGT. The CDR3 is made up of 16 amino acids. CDR3 DNA: TGTGCCAGCAGTTACTCCGGGACAGGGGGCCCAGATACGCAGTATTTT. Its translation: CASSYSGTGGPDTQYF.

This clonotype was counted between two and nine times. The V gene is TRBV10-3, the J gene TRBJ2-3; a possible D gene is TRBD2 (5 bases). Germline V CDR1 and CDR2: ENHRY, SYGVKD. With 4 bases removed from V and 2 bases from J, the gap between germline ends came to 7 bases. The CDR3 has 13 amino acids. For the CDR3, the DNA is TGTGCCATCAGTGGGAGGACCACAGATACGCAGTATTTT. The encoded protein is CAISGRTTDTQYF.

This clonotype was seen a few times. The V gene is TRBV11-2, the J gene TRBJ1-3; D unresolved. V lost 5 bases to trimming and J lost 7 bases, with 9 bases between them. Germline values: CDR1 SGHAT, CDR2 FQNNGV. This CDR3 has 12 residues. DNA of the CDR3: TGTGCCAGCAGCGAATTGCGTAACACCATATATTTT. Translated, it gives CASSELRNTIYF.

This clonotype showed up many times. This chain uses TRBV10-3 with TRBJ2-1, with TRBD2 matching over 9 bases. The CDR3 has 15 amino acids. The germline V gene encodes CDR1 ENHRY and CDR2 SYGVKD. The V gene end was trimmed by 8 bases and the J gene end by 5 bases; junction bases not matched to a gene: 10. CDR3 sequence (DNA): TGTGCCATCGTGCAAAGCGGGAGGACTGACAATGAGCAGTTCTTC. It is translated as CAIVQSGRTDNEQFF.

This clonotype was seen only a few times. This chain connects TRBV25-1 to TRBJ2-5; 10 bases match TRBD1. Germline V gene lookup returns CDR1 MGHDK and CDR2 SYGVNS. The CDR3 loop spans 15 amino acids. The junction had 6 bases not matched to a gene; V was cut back by 2 bases and J by 6 bases. CDR3: CASSEAGTGEKTQYF. Written as DNA, the CDR3 is TGTGCCAGCAGTGAAGCCGGGACAGGGGAAAAGACCCAGTACTTC.

This clonotype was recorded a few times. The chain joins TRBV27 to TRBJ1-4; 7 nucleotides line up with TRBD1. The CDR3 spans 14 residues. The J segment lost 6 bases and the V segment lost 8 bases, leaving 9 bases of the junction unmatched. The germline CDR1 and CDR2 sequences are MNHEY and SMNVEV (reference sequence). Written as DNA, the CDR3 is TGTGCCAGCCCTACAGGGGAGTTATATGAAAAACTGTTTTTT. Protein product: CASPTGELYEKLFF.

This clonotype turned up a few times. This sequence joins TRBV3-1 and TRBJ1-1; 10 bases align to TRBD1. This CDR3 spans 14 amino acids. With 4 bases clipped from V and 5 bases from J, the junction kept 4 bases outside the gene matches. Looked up from germline, CDR1 is LGHDT and CDR2 is YNNKEL (reference sequence). This chain's CDR3 is CASSRRDRGTEAFF. The CDR3, as DNA: TGTGCCAGCAGCCGACGGGACAGGGGAACTGAAGCTTTCTTT.

This clonotype was picked up one time. The rearrangement joins TRBV27 to TRBJ2-7; perhaps TRBD2 as D (5 bases). Trimming removed 5 bases from V and 2 bases from J, with 16 bases in between. The germline CDR1 and CDR2 sequences are MNHEY and SMNVEV (reference sequence). CDR3 size: 15 residues. The chain's CDR3 is CASSPRWAGTYEQYF. CDR3 in DNA: TGTGCCAGCAGTCCACGCTGGGCGGGCACCTACGAGCAGTACTTC.

The sample holds a few counts of this clonotype. V gene TRBV28 combines with J gene TRBJ2-5, with 10 bases fitting TRBD2. The DNA end lines up better with TRBJ2-1; the J call may be wrong. Germline assignment: CDR1 MDHEN and CDR2 SYDVKM. The CDR3 contains 16 residues. The CDR3 nucleotides read TGTGCCAGCAGCCGATCCGGGACTAGCGTCTACAATGAGCAGTTCTTC. Translated, it gives CASSRSGTSVYNEQFF.

This chain links TRBV27 with TRBJ2-5; unclear D gene. The J call may be mistaken, given a closer DNA end match to TRBJ2-7. Germline V lookup: CDR1 MNHEY, CDR2 SMNVEV (reference sequence). This CDR3 has 13 residues. CDR3 nucleotide sequence: TGTGCCAGCAGTTTGAGAGTTCACTACGAGCAGTACTTC. Protein: CASSLRVHYEQYF.

The rearrangement uses TRBV6-1 and TRBJ2-5, with 12 bases lining up with TRBD2. TRBJ2-7 matches the DNA end more closely, so the J call is doubtful. Germline V gene sequence: CDR1 MNHNS, CDR2 SASEGT. CDR3 size: 17 residues. The CDR3 loop reads CASSDGRTSGVSYEQYF. The CDR3 nucleotides are TGTGCCAGCAGTGACGGGCGGACTAGCGGGGTTTCCTACGAGCAGTACTTC.

The chain carries TRBV12-3 or TRBV12-4 and TRBJ2-7, with 9 positions matching TRBD1. V shed 6 bases and J 5 bases; nucleotides not matched to a gene: 11. This CDR3 is 15 amino acids long. For the CDR3, the DNA is TGTGCCAGCAGCCTCCCGACAGGGGGGCCCGACGAGCAGTACTTC. Residues: CASSLPTGGPDEQYF.

A word on this clonotype: Its ends do not fully match the called genes, so a read error is possible. The rearrangement joins TRBV7-7 to TRBJ2-1, with 8 bases lining up with TRBD2. CDR1 is SSHAT and CDR2 is FNYEAQ in the germline V gene (reference sequence). The CDR3 consists of 14 residues. DNA for the CDR3: TGTGCTAGCAGCTTAGATGGTGAAGCGGGGGATCTCTTCTTC. It translates to CASSLDGEAGDLFF.